This TCR beta chain was identified during a study of early T cells in non-severe SARS-CoV-2 infection. Study-level information: Unpaired chains resulted from sequencing bulk RNA of unsorted whole blood.

This clonotype was seen repeatedly, ten times or more. What it recognizes is unknown. V dropped 0 bases and J dropped 4; count of bases not matched to a gene: 4. Germline lookup yields CDR1 DFQATT and CDR2 SNEGSKA (reference sequence). The length of the CDR3 is 17 residues. Overall study findings and caveats: Matching with VDJdb favored anti-spike CD8 responses (missing private and CD4 specificities).

Attachment of unique molecular identifiers to individual cDNA molecules was performed. TCRdb re-analysed the 5' RACE reads in MiXCR, keeping a single row per CDR3 protein. The sample lists approximately 30,000 distinct CDR3 sequences; around 7% were seen once. The TCR sequence derives from an adult who was a healthcare worker with PCR-confirmed SARS-CoV-2 infection or an uninfected control (not recorded which). The rearrangement links TRBV20-1 to TRBJ2-1; 15 nucleotides agree with TRBD2. The input for sequencing was whole blood, taken at baseline. For the CDR3, the DNA is TGCAGTGCTAGAGACCGCGGACTAGCGGGAGGGTACAATGAGCAGTTCTTC. Residues: CSARDRGLAGGYNEQFF.